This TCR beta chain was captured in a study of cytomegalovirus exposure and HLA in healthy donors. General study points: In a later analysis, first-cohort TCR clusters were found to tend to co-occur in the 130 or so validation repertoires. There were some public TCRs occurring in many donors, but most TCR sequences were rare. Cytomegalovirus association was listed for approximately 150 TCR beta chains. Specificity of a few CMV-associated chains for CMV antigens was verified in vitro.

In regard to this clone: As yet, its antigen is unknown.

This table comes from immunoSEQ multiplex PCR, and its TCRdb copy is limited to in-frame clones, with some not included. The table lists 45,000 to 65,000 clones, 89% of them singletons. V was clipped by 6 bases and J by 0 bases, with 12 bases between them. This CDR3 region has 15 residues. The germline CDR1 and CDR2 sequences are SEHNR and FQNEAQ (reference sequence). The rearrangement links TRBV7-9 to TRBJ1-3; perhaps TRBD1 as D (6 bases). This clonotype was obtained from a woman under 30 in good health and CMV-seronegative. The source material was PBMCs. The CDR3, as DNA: TGTGCCAGCAGGCAAACAGGGATCTCTGGAAACACCATATATTTT. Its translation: CASRQTGISGNTIYF.